The 11 T cell receptor beta chains reported below all come from one sample, sequenced in a study of CD8 T cells in ankylosing spondylitis. One entry per CDR3 protein, called by TCRdb with MiXCR from the 5' RACE reads. The table includes approximately 220,000 distinct CDR3 sequences, 25% to 30% detected once. The sequenced material came from blood, either unsorted or a sorted T cell fraction (not recorded which). Source of these receptors: a male donor with ankylosing spondylitis or in good health (not recorded which).

This clonotype was recorded a few times. The chain joins TRBV10-3 to TRBJ2-1, with D possibly called TRBD1 or TRBD2 (6 bases each). Germline lookup yields CDR1 ENHRY and CDR2 SYGVKD. Trimming left V 6 bases short and J 0 bases short, with 15 bases between. This CDR3 is 16 amino acids long. The CDR3 region is CAISDKAGHSYNEQFF. CDR3 DNA sequence: TGTGCCATCAGCGATAAGGCGGGACACTCCTACAATGAGCAGTTCTTC.

As regards this clonotype: A much larger clone sits a single nucleotide away, making a read error possible. Without the conserved terminal phenylalanine or tryptophan, this CDR3 likely stems from a read error. The chain has TRBV5-1 and TRBJ2-1; 8 bases match TRBD2. CDR3 size: 16 residues. The germline CDR1 and CDR2 sequences are SGHRS and YFSETQ. The trim removed 0 bases at V and 4 bases at J, leaving 6 bases unmatched. The DNA of the CDR3 is TGCGCCAGCAGCTTGGAAAGCGGGAGAAGGTACAATGAGCAGTTCCTC. Its translation is CASSLESGRRYNEQFL.

V usage is TRBV20-1 and J usage is TRBJ2-5; 11 bases fit TRBD2. With 1 base clipped from V and 5 bases from J, the junction kept 15 bases outside the gene matches. Germline V gene data show CDR1 as DFQATT and CDR2 as SNEGSKA (reference sequence). The CDR3 loop spans 18 amino acids. The CDR3 nucleotides read TGCAGTGCTAGAGGGGGTAGCGGGAGGGCCCAGGGGGGGGAGACCCAGTACTTC. Residues: CSARGGSGRAQGGETQYF.

This clonotype was observed many times. V gene TRBV5-1 combines with J gene TRBJ1-4; 9 bases fit TRBD1. CDR3 length: 18 amino acids. In germline, CDR1 is SGHRS, CDR2 YFSETQ. The J segment lost 0 bases and the V segment lost 0 bases, leaving 6 bases of the junction unmatched. CDR3 residues: CASSLASRDRATNEKLFF. CDR3 DNA: TGCGCCAGCAGCTTGGCAAGTCGGGACAGGGCAACTAATGAAAAACTGTTTTTT.

This clonotype has only a few counts. The chain is built from TRBV12-3 or TRBV12-4 and TRBJ2-7, with 13 nucleotides matching TRBD2. The CDR3 loop spans 17 amino acids. V gave up 5 bases and J gave up 2 bases; unmatched junction bases: 9. The CDR3 loop is CASSLLAGGPKTYEQYF. The CDR3 bases are TGTGCCAGCAGTCTACTAGCGGGAGGGCCGAAGACCTACGAGCAGTACTTC.

The table lists this clonotype with many counts. The chain has TRBV18 and TRBJ2-3; D not certain. The CDR3 runs to 13 residues. V was clipped by 2 bases and J by 4 bases, with 7 bases between them. The germline gives CDR1 KGHSH, CDR2 LQKENI. The CDR3 region has the DNA TGTGCCAGCTCACCAAATCCCTCAGATACGCAGTATTTT. This encodes CASSPNPSDTQYF.

In this sample, this clonotype turned up many times. The gene calls are TRBV25-1 and TRBJ1-2; 9 positions agree with TRBD1. CDR3 length: 14 amino acids. Germline lookup yields CDR1 MGHDK and CDR2 SYGVNS. With V trimmed by 3 bases and J by 6 bases, 5 bases remained unmatched. CDR3 protein: CASSDPGTGNGYTF. The CDR3, as DNA: TGTGCCAGCAGTGATCCCGGGACAGGGAATGGCTACACCTTC.

In DNA, the CDR3 is TGTGCCAGCAGCCCGCGACAGGGGTATGCCGGGGAGCTGTTTTTT. Translating it yields CASSPRQGYAGELFF. The chain recombines TRBV4-2 with TRBJ2-2, with 8 bases aligning to TRBD1. The CDR3 spans 15 residues. Losses at the gene ends were 4 bases for V and 6 bases for J; bases not matched to a gene: 7. Germline V gene data show CDR1 as LGHNA and CDR2 as YNFKEQ.

This clonotype was counted at least ten times. This chain connects TRBV11-2 to TRBJ1-1, with unresolved D. V was cut by 5 bases and J by 7 bases, with 11 bases left in between. Germline V gene sequence: CDR1 SGHAT, CDR2 FQNNGV. CDR3 length equals 12 residues. CDR3 protein: CASSRLKGEAFF. CDR3 bases: TGTGCCAGCAGCCGCTTGAAGGGTGAAGCTTTCTTT.

The table lists this clonotype with many counts. V is TRBV7-2 and J is TRBJ1-5, with a weak D call TRBD1 (5 bases). Germline V gives CDR1 SGHTA, CDR2 FQGNSA. Trimming removed 5 bases at V and 7 bases at J, with 12 bases between. This CDR3 is 13 amino acids long. The CDR3: CASSTRVYQPQHF. CDR3 nucleotides: TGTGCCAGCAGCACCAGGGTTTACCAGCCCCAGCATTTT.

The chain joins TRBV12-3 or TRBV12-4 to TRBJ1-5, with TRBD1 as a possible D gene (5 bases). Trimming took 6 bases from V and 4 from J, leaving 16 bases between them. The CDR3 extends over 15 amino acids. CDR3 in amino acids: CASSLTGTVNQPQHF. CDR3 coding DNA: TGTGCCAGCAGCCTAACCGGGACCGTGAATCAGCCCCAGCATTTT.